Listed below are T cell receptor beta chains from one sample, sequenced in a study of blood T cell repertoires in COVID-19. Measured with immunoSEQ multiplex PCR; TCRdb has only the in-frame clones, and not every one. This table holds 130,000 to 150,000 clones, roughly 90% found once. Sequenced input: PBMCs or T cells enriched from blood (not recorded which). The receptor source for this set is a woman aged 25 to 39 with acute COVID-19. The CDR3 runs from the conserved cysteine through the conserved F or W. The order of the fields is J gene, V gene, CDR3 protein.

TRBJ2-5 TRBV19 CASRSQGATWETQYF
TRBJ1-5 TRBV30 CAWSLGTGGNQPQHF
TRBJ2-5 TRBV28 CASSSHILGETQYF
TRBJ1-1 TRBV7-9 CASSVIREAFF
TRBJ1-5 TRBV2 CASSPQVPNQPQHF
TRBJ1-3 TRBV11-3 CASSLQGTTSSGNTIYF
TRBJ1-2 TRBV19 CASSSGVYGYTF
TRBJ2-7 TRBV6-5 CASSYSMGPSYEQYF
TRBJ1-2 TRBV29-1 CSVKTDPNYGYTF
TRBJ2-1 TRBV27 CASSGTSGSGWSYNEQFF
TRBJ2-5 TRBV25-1 CASSRDSVQETQYF
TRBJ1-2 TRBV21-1 CASSPRQGGYTF
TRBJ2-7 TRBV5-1 CASSLSLAAYEQYF
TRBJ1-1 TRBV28 CASSQRDTEAFF
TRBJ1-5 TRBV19 CASSISGGRGNQPQHF
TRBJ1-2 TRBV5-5 CASSLGPTRGDYGYTF
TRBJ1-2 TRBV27 CASSYRQTSYGYTF
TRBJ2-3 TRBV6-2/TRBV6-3 CASSMGLATDTQYF
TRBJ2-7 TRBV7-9 CASSLEGTLTYEQYF
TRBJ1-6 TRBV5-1 CASSEGQSNSPLHF
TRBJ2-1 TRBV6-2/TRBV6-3 CASSYRGDEQFF
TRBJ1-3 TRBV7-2 CASSLGPPGTGNTIYF
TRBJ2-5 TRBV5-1 CASSLMASQETQYF
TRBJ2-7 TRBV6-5 CASSLAMYEQYF
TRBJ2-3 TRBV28 CASSPLLEGMVADTQYF
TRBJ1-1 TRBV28 CASSLGQGNTEAFF
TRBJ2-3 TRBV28 CASRGGTSGITDTQYF
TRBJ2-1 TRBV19 CASSIVPGAYNEQFF
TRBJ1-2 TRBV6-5 CASSFRTATGYTF
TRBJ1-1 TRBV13 CASSLRSGRAFF
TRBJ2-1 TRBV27 CASSPPTGELKNEQFF
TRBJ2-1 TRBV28 CASRLAGVSSGEQFF
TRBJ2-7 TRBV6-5 CASSRRGDEQYF
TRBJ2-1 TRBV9 CASSAASGPYNEQFF
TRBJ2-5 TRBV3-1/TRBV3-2 CASSQDEETGTGRVGWKETQYF
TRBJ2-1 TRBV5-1 CASSLVRGRGYNEQFF
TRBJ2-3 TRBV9 CASSRAGLAGQTSTDTQYF
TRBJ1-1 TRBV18 CASSSSAAEAFF
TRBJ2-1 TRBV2 CASLAGFAGEQFF
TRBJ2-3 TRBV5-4 CASSLGGSYSTDTQYF
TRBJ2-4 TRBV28 CASSLSRGTGENIQYF
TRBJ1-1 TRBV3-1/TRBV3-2 CASSQVPGGTEAFF
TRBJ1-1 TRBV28 CASEDRQGSAEAFF
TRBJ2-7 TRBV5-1 CASSLYRGSYEQYF